This T cell receptor (beta chain) originates from a study of T-cell reconstitution after alpha-beta-depleted transplantation in children. CDR3 length: 13 amino acids. CDR1 DFQATT and CDR2 SNEGSKA come from the germline V gene (reference sequence). V was trimmed by 0 bases and J by 2 bases, leaving 6 bases between them. This clonotype was counted many times. Unique molecular identifiers were incorporated when the TCRbeta library was constructed. TCRdb recomputed calls from the PCR reads with MiXCR, one row per CDR3 protein. The sample yields around 400,000 distinct CDR3 sequences, approximately 10% seen once.

The specimen comprised PBMCs from the stem cell graft donor, sampled from the stem cell graft. The chain recombines TRBV20-1 with TRBJ2-3; D unresolved. This TCR was recovered from a human donor who donated a stem cell graft to a child with acute myeloid leukemia. This CDR3 reads CSARDDNTDTQYF. The CDR3 nucleotides read TGCAGTGCTAGAGATGACAACACAGATACGCAGTATTTT.